Shown below are 8 T cell receptor beta chains from a single sample sequenced in a study of cytomegalovirus exposure and HLA in healthy donors. This PCR relied on a set of 60 Vbeta primers and 13 Jbeta primers. This table comes from immunoSEQ multiplex PCR, and its TCRdb copy is limited to in-frame clones, with some not included. The profile shows under 200,000 clones, more than 75% of them singletons. Sequenced: PBMCs. Source of these receptors: a girl aged 10 to 17 in good health and CMV-seropositive.

The J gene is TRBJ2-1, the V gene TRBV10-2; 11 bases agree with TRBD2. V shed 0 bases, J shed 8 bases, and the junction held 3 bases outside the gene matches. CDR3 size: 15 residues. Germline V gene lookup returns CDR1 WSHSY and CDR2 SAAADI. The CDR3, as DNA: TGCGCCAGCAGTGAGTCTACTAGCGGGAGCTATGAGCAGTTCTTC. Translation: CASSESTSGSYEQFF.

The chain links TRBV30 to TRBJ2-7; D is ambiguous. V dropped 3 bases and J dropped 1 base, with 13 bases sitting between them. The germline V gene has CDR1 GTSNPN and CDR2 SVGIG (reference sequence). This CDR3 has 14 residues. This CDR3 is CAWSVRSGSYEQYF. The DNA of the CDR3 is TGTGCCTGGAGCGTGCGGAGTGGTTCCTACGAGCAGTACTTC.

This clone has only one observation. CDR3: CASSPHRVPQPQHF. CDR3 DNA sequence: TGTGCCAGCAGTCCCCACAGGGTCCCTCAGCCCCAGCATTTT. This chain links TRBV28 with TRBJ1-5, with D possibly matching TRBD1 (6 bases). CDR3 length: 14 amino acids. V dropped 5 bases and J dropped 6 bases, with 14 bases sitting between them. Germline assignment: CDR1 MDHEN and CDR2 SYDVKM. The full variable domain, completed using reference TRBV28 and TRBJ1-5, is DVKVTQSSRYLVKRTGEKVFLECVQDMDHENMFWYRQDPGLGLRLIYFSYDVKMKEKGDIPEGYSVSREKKERFSLILESASTNQTSMYLCASSPHRVPQPQHFGDGTRLSIL.

The chain has TRBV9 and TRBJ2-1, with unresolved D. The germline V and J ends were trimmed by 0 bases and 8 bases, with 9 bases remaining between them. The germline CDR1 and CDR2 sequences are SGDLS and YYNGEE. The CDR3 contains 13 residues. CDR3 bases: TGTGCCAGCAGCGTAGTTGTGGCGGATGAGCAGTTCTTC. Translating it yields CASSVVVADEQFF.

The rearrangement uses TRBV30 and TRBJ2-7, with a possible D match to TRBD1 (5 bases). Germline V lookup: CDR1 GTSNPN, CDR2 SVGIG (reference sequence). This CDR3 contains 17 residues. Trimming shortened V by 0 bases and J by 2 bases, and 20 bases separated the two germline ends. The CDR3 DNA reads as TGTGCCTGGAGTGTACTTCCAGGGCAGGGCGCTACCTACGAGCAGTACTTC. Protein sequence: CAWSVLPGQGATYEQYF.

In DNA form, the CDR3 reads TGTGCCATCAGTGATCAACAACGGGTCGGGGAGCTGTTTTTT. Protein sequence: CAISDQQRVGELFF. The chain combines TRBV10-3 with TRBJ2-2; D gene ambiguous. This CDR3 has 14 residues. CDR1 ENHRY and CDR2 SYGVKD come from the germline V gene. The V end lost 3 bases, the J end lost 7 bases, and 12 bases lay between the germline ends.

This clone was recorded only once. This rearrangement joins TRBV7-3 to TRBJ2-7; D might be TRBD1 (6 bases). The V and J ends lost 5 bases and 0 bases respectively, with 8 bases between them. The CDR3 extends over 13 amino acids. CDR1 is SGHTA, CDR2 FQGTGA, per germline. The CDR3, as DNA: TGTGCCAGCAGCGTGGACAGCTCCTACGAGCAGTACTTC. Protein sequence: CASSVDSSYEQYF.

This clone appeared a few times. The CDR3 region has the DNA TGTGCCAGCAGCTTGGGGGCGGGAACCTACGAGCAGTACTTC. Translation: CASSLGAGTYEQYF. The chain is built from TRBV5-6 and TRBJ2-7; maybe TRBD2 (6 bases). Between the trimmed V and J ends, which lost 0 bases and 2 bases, there was a span of 9 bases. CDR1 is SGHDT, CDR2 YYEEEE, per germline. The CDR3 consists of 14 residues. Full variable domain (remainder filled in from reference TRBV5-6 and TRBJ2-7): DAGVTQSPTHLIKTRGQQVTLRCSPKSGHDTVSWYQQALGQGPQFIFQYYEEEERQRGNFPDRFSGHQFPNYSSELNVNALLLGDSALYLCASSLGAGTYEQYFGPGTRLTVT.